A single sample is the source of the 29 T cell receptor beta chains below, sequenced in a study of blood T cell repertoires in COVID-19. Produced via immunoSEQ multiplex PCR; TCRdb's table is partial and in-frame only. Counted here are 100,000 to 120,000 clones, 70% to 90% occurring once; the ten biggest clones make up 3% to 3.5%. The sample consisted of peripheral blood. Receptors were obtained from a man aged 35 to 55 with acute or convalescent COVID-19.

V and J are TRBV3-1 (or the pseudogene TRBV3-2) and TRBJ1-4; D is unclear. Trimming shortened V by 0 bases and J by 8 bases, and 16 bases separated the two germline ends. The CDR3 covers 16 residues. Germline V gives CDR1 LGHDT, CDR2 YNNKEL (reference sequence). The CDR3 DNA sequence: TGTGCCAGCAGCCAAGATGTATGGGAGGAACAGGAAAAACTGTTTTTT. This sequence encodes CASSQDVWEEQEKLFF.

This chain uses TRBV5-1 with TRBJ2-7; 8 positions agree with TRBD1. The CDR3 sequence is 13 residues long. Germline V gene data show CDR1 as SGHRS and CDR2 as YFSETQ. The V segment lost 4 bases and the J segment 3 bases; nucleotides outside the gene matches: 3. In nucleotides, the CDR3 is TGCGCCAGCAGCGGACAGGGTTACTACGAGCAGTACTTC. Translated, it gives CASSGQGYYEQYF.

The chain is built from TRBV9 and TRBJ1-5; 10 nucleotides align to TRBD1. Trimming cost V 0 bases and J 2 bases; bases outside gene matches: 14. Germline CDR1 reads SGDLS; CDR2 reads YYNGEE. This CDR3 region has 20 residues. The CDR3 sequence is CASSVVTGQGMEVGNQPQHF. The CDR3 DNA reads TGTGCCAGCAGCGTAGTGACGGGACAGGGGATGGAGGTAGGCAATCAGCCCCAGCATTTT.

The rearrangement links TRBV2 to TRBJ2-7; a possible D gene is TRBD2 (6 bases). Germline-derived CDR1 and CDR2 are SNHLY and FYNNEI. This CDR3 has 14 residues. Trimming pared 6 bases from V and 3 bases from J, leaving 15 bases between. CDR3 protein: CASRREEAYYEQYF. DNA of the CDR3: TGTGCCAGCAGGAGGGAGGAGGCGTACTACGAGCAGTACTTC.

The rearrangement links TRBV10-3 to TRBJ1-1, with 8 nucleotides matching TRBD1. CDR1 ENHRY and CDR2 SYGVKD come from the germline V gene. This CDR3 comprises 13 residues. V dropped 4 bases and J dropped 10; count of bases not matched to a gene: 8. DNA for the CDR3: TGTGCCATCAGTGTCGGACAGGGAGAGTCAGCTTTCTTT. It is translated as CAISVGQGESAFF.

This clone was seen a single time. This chain's CDR3 is CASSLRYNPTNEKLFF. The CDR3 DNA is TGTGCCAGCAGCTTACGTTACAACCCAACTAATGAAAAACTGTTTTTT. The chain couples TRBV7-9 to TRBJ1-4; no definite D call. The CDR3 has 16 amino acids. Trimming cost V 2 bases and J 0 bases, with 10 bases left between them. Germline CDR1 SEHNR, CDR2 FQNEAQ (reference sequence).

The chain is built from TRBV24-1 and TRBJ2-7; 9 positions match TRBD1. CDR1 KGHDR and CDR2 SFDVKD come from the germline V gene. CDR3 size: 15 residues. V trimming: 4 bases; J trimming: 1 base; junction bases outside the gene matches: 4. As DNA, the CDR3 is TGTGCCACCAGTGAGACAGGGGGGCCTTCCTACGAGCAGTACTTC. Protein sequence: CATSETGGPSYEQYF.

The gene calls are TRBV30 and TRBJ2-5; D is perhaps TRBD2 (6 bases). V was shortened by 2 bases and J by 3 bases, with 7 bases between the two germline ends. The CDR3 contains 12 residues. Germline values: CDR1 GTSNPN, CDR2 SVGIG (reference sequence). This chain's CDR3 is CAWSTGEETQYF. CDR3 bases: TGTGCCTGGAGTACGGGAGAAGAGACCCAGTACTTC.

The rearrangement joins TRBV19 to TRBJ1-1, with no clear D. Trimming took off 6 bases at V and 10 bases at J, with 18 bases between the two ends. CDR3 length: 13 amino acids. Germline CDR1 is LNHDA and CDR2 is SQIVND (reference sequence). DNA for the CDR3: TGTGCCAGTAGACCATCGAGTGGTAGTGTAGCTTTCTTT. Translation: CASRPSSGSVAFF.

The gene calls are TRBV27 and TRBJ2-5, with TRBD1 matching over 7 bases. V was pared by 2 bases and J by 2 bases, with 2 bases of the junction left unmatched. This CDR3 has 14 amino acids. Germline CDR1 is MNHEY and CDR2 is SMNVEV (reference sequence). This CDR3 is CASSLKTGQETQYF. The CDR3, as DNA: TGTGCCAGCAGTTTAAAGACAGGGCAAGAGACCCAGTACTTC.

This sequence joins TRBV19 and TRBJ2-3, with 11 nucleotides matching TRBD2. The J segment lost 2 bases and the V segment lost 4 bases, leaving 5 bases of the junction unmatched. This CDR3 region has 16 residues. The V gene's germline CDR1 is LNHDA and CDR2 SQIVND (reference sequence). As DNA, the CDR3 is TGTGCCAGTAGTACCAGACTAGCGGGGTCCACAGATACGCAGTATTTT. Translation: CASSTRLAGSTDTQYF.

The chain carries TRBV19 and TRBJ1-4; 9 positions agree with TRBD1. With V trimmed by 4 bases and J by 10 bases, 13 bases remained unmatched. The CDR3 runs to 16 residues. The germline V gene has CDR1 LNHDA and CDR2 SQIVND (reference sequence). The CDR3 loop reads CASSTGTGTGNGKLFF. The CDR3 bases are TGTGCCAGTAGTACCGGAACCGGGACAGGGAACGGAAAACTGTTTTTT.

V is TRBV9 and J is TRBJ2-7; D possibly corresponds to TRBD1 (7 bases). Trimming pared 0 bases from V and 5 bases from J, leaving 12 bases between. Germline V gene sequence: CDR1 SGDLS, CDR2 YYNGEE. The CDR3 covers 14 residues. The CDR3 coding sequence is TGTGCCAGCAGCGTAGCGGAGGGGGCAAACGAGCAGTACTTC. It yields the protein CASSVAEGANEQYF.

V gene TRBV6-1 combines with J gene TRBJ2-1; 11 bases fit TRBD2. This CDR3 has 17 residues. The J segment lost 4 bases and the V segment lost 1 base, leaving 6 bases of the junction unmatched. Germline V gene sequence: CDR1 MNHNS, CDR2 SASEGT. This CDR3 reads CASSEEVAGGPYNEQFF. The CDR3, as DNA: TGTGCCAGCAGTGAAGAAGTAGCGGGGGGGCCTTACAATGAGCAGTTCTTC.

This chain links TRBV9 with TRBJ1-3; D might be TRBD1 (5 bases). Germline V CDR1 and CDR2: SGDLS, YYNGEE. CDR3 size: 15 residues. Trimming removed 4 bases at V and 2 bases at J, with 13 bases between. The chain's CDR3 is CASSPLGGTGNTIYF. CDR3 nucleotides: TGTGCCAGCAGCCCGTTGGGGGGGACTGGAAACACCATATATTTT.

The V and J genes are TRBV9 and TRBJ2-7, with 8 bases identical to TRBD2. Germline V CDR1 and CDR2: SGDLS, YYNGEE. The CDR3 is 14 residues long. Trimming removed 3 bases from V and 3 bases from J; junction bases left unmatched: 5. This chain's CDR3 is CASSASGLGYEQYF. The CDR3, as DNA: TGTGCCAGCAGCGCCTCGGGACTAGGCTACGAGCAGTACTTC.

The chain links TRBV20-1 to TRBJ2-3, with D unresolved. V lost 3 bases to trimming and J lost 0 bases, with 13 bases between them. Germline V CDR1 and CDR2: DFQATT, SNEGSKA (reference sequence). The CDR3 is 15 amino acids. CDR3 sequence reads: CSASDSRRSTDTQYF. For the CDR3, the DNA is TGCAGTGCTAGTGATTCTCGGAGAAGCACAGATACGCAGTATTTT.

The chain's CDR3 is CASSLDSPYEQYF. CDR3 DNA: TGTGCCAGCAGCTTGGACAGCCCCTACGAGCAGTACTTC. V usage is TRBV5-4 and J usage is TRBJ2-7, with D hard to call. The V end lost 0 bases, the J end lost 2 bases, and 6 bases lay between the germline ends. From germline, CDR1 is SGHNT and CDR2 YYREEE (reference sequence). The CDR3 extends over 13 amino acids.

The genes are TRBV5-1 and TRBJ2-3; TRBD1 aligns across 8 bases. The CDR3 runs 20 residues. Germline V gene lookup returns CDR1 SGHRS and CDR2 YFSETQ. The trim removed 2 bases at V and 2 bases at J, leaving 19 bases unmatched. The CDR3 bases are TGCGCCAGCAGCTTAAAGCCGGGACAGGCGTCACAAAGTCTCACAGATACGCAGTATTTT. Protein sequence: CASSLKPGQASQSLTDTQYF.

This clone has a handful of counts. The chain has TRBV7-9 and TRBJ1-1; 7 nucleotides match TRBD1. With 5 bases clipped from V and 11 bases from J, the junction kept 14 bases outside the gene matches. The germline gives CDR1 SEHNR, CDR2 FQNEAQ (reference sequence). The CDR3 sequence is 14 residues long. The CDR3 loop is CASSHERDSQRAFF. The CDR3 DNA is TGTGCCAGCAGCCATGAACGGGACAGTCAGCGCGCTTTCTTT.

V gene TRBV6-5 combines with J gene TRBJ1-4; 7 nucleotides align to TRBD1. The V segment lost 0 bases and the J segment 10 bases; nucleotides outside the gene matches: 8. CDR3 length equals 15 residues. Germline-derived CDR1 and CDR2 are MNHEY and SVGAGI. This chain's CDR3 is CASSYSLNRGGKLFF. CDR3 DNA: TGTGCCAGCAGTTACTCACTGAACAGGGGCGGAAAACTGTTTTTT.

This clone was seen only once. The rearrangement links TRBV10-3 to TRBJ1-2; the D gene is possibly TRBD1 (5 bases). The V and J ends lost 5 bases and 5 bases respectively, with 12 bases between them. The CDR3 sequence is 13 residues long. CDR1 is ENHRY, CDR2 SYGVKD, per germline. CDR3 region: CAISTDSTYGYTF. The CDR3 DNA reads as TGTGCCATCAGTACTGACAGTACGTATGGCTACACCTTC.

V gene TRBV2 combines with J gene TRBJ2-6; 8 nucleotides line up with TRBD1. CDR3 size: 17 residues. V was clipped by 3 bases and J by 4 bases; unmatched bases: 8. CDR1 and CDR2 (germline): SNHLY, FYNNEI. Here the CDR3 reads CASSDLQGVWGANVLTF. The DNA of the CDR3 is TGTGCCAGCAGTGACTTACAGGGGGTGTGGGGGGCCAACGTCCTGACTTTC.

CDR3 loop: CATKPGLTTDTQYF. The CDR3 DNA follows: TGTGCCACCAAGCCGGGACTTACCACAGATACGCAGTATTTT. The genes are TRBV2 and TRBJ2-3; TRBD2 is a possible D gene (6 bases). Trimming cost V 10 bases and J 2 bases, with 16 bases left between them. Germline CDR1 and CDR2: SNHLY and FYNNEI. The CDR3 is made up of 14 amino acids.

The table lists this clone with a few counts. One end of the junction does not line up with germline, which may come from a read error. The rearrangement links TRBV5-8 to TRBJ2-7, with TRBD1 as a possible D gene (5 bases). The CDR3 spans 13 residues. From germline, CDR1 is SGHTS and CDR2 YDEGEE. Written as DNA, the CDR3 is TGTGCCAGCAGATTGGAAGGGGACTACGAGCAGTACTTC. Amino acid sequence: CASRLEGDYEQYF.

V gene TRBV12-5 combines with J gene TRBJ2-7; 7 nucleotides match TRBD1. Looked up from germline, CDR1 is LGHNT and CDR2 is FRNRAP. This CDR3 is 16 amino acids long. The trim removed 6 bases at V and 1 base at J, leaving 12 bases unmatched. CDR3 bases: TGTGCTAGTGGCCTTACGAGCCGGGACAGATCCTACGAGCAGTACTTC. This codes for CASGLTSRDRSYEQYF. Supplemented by reference TRBV12-5 and TRBJ2-7, the full variable domain reads DARVTQTPRHKVTEMGQEVTMRCQPILGHNTVFWYRQTMMQGLELLAYFRNRAPLDDSGMPKDRFSAEMPDATLATLKIQPSEPRDSAVYFCASGLTSRDRSYEQYFGPGTRLTVT.

CDR3 DNA: TGCGCCAGCAGCCCGCGATCCGGGACTACCTACGAGCAGTACTTC. Translation: CASSPRSGTTYEQYF. The genes are TRBV5-1 and TRBJ2-7; 7 nucleotides line up with TRBD2. The trim removed 4 bases at V and 2 bases at J, leaving 9 bases unmatched. The CDR3 sequence is 15 residues long. Germline V gene sequence: CDR1 SGHRS, CDR2 YFSETQ.

The chain uses TRBV7-8 and TRBJ1-2, with TRBD1 as a possible D gene (5 bases). Trimming shortened V by 4 bases and J by 4 bases, and 13 bases separated the two germline ends. The germline V gene encodes CDR1 SGHVS and CDR2 FQNEAQ. The CDR3 totals 14 residues. The CDR3 bases are TGTGCCAGCAGCTGGAGACAGAATTCCTATGGCTACACCTTC. Its translation: CASSWRQNSYGYTF.

The chain carries TRBV9 and TRBJ1-3; D possibly corresponds to TRBD1 (6 bases). This CDR3 spans 17 amino acids. Looked up from germline, CDR1 is SGDLS and CDR2 is YYNGEE. Between the trimmed V and J ends, which lost 4 bases and 6 bases, there was a span of 23 bases. In DNA, the CDR3 is TGTGCCAGCAGCACACAACTTCAACAGGGCCCAGAAAACACCATATATTTT. Translated: CASSTQLQQGPENTIYF.